These 2 T cell receptor beta chains share one sample of origin, sequenced in a study of CD8 T cells in ankylosing spondylitis. Study-level results: Apparently characteristic of ankylosing spondylitis blood was a TCR beta motif (roughly 8 highly homologous variants).

TCRdb re-derived calls from the 5' RACE reads in MiXCR, one entry per CDR3 protein. The profile shows over 600,000 distinct CDR3 sequences, about 20% of them singletons. The antigens of these receptors remain unknown. Sequencing input: blood, either unsorted or a sorted T cell fraction (not recorded which). These TCRs come from a male donor with ankylosing spondylitis.

This clonotype showed up just a few times. The chain joins TRBV12-3 or TRBV12-4 to TRBJ1-2; D might be TRBD1 (5 bases). The CDR3 consists of 14 residues. Trimming removed 2 bases from V and 2 bases from J, with 9 bases in between. This CDR3 is CASSLSGKNYGYTF. The CDR3 DNA follows: TGTGCCAGCAGTTTATCAGGGAAAAACTATGGCTACACCTTC.

In DNA form, the CDR3 reads TGTGCCAGCAGTTTACAGCTATACACTGAAGCTTTCTTT. This codes for CASSLQLYTEAFF. The rearrangement joins TRBV12-3 or TRBV12-4 to TRBJ1-1, with D uncertain. V was cut by 2 bases and J by 3 bases, with 7 bases left in between. CDR3 length equals 13 residues.